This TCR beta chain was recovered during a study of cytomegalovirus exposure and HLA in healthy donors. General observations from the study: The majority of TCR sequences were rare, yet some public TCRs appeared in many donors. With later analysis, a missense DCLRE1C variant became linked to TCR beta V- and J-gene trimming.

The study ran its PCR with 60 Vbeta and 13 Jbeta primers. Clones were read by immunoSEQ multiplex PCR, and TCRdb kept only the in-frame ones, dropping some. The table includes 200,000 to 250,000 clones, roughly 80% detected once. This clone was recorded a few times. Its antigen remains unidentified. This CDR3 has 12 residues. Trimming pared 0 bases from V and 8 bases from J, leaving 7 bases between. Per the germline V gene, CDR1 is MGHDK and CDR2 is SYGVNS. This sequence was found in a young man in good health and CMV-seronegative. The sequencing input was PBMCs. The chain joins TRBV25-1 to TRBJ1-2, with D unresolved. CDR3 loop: CASSEYGVGYTF. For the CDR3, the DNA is TGTGCCAGCAGTGAATACGGGGTAGGCTACACCTTC.